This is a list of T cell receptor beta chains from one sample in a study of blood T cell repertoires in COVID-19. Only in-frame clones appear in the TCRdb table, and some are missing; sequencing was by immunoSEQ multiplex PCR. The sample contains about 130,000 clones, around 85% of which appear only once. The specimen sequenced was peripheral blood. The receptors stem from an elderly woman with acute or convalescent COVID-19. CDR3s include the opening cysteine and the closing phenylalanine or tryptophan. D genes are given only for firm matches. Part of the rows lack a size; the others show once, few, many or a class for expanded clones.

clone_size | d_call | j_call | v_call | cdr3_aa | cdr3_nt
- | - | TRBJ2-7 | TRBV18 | CASSPTGYEQYF | TGTGCCAGCTCACCAACGGGCTACGAGCAGTACTTC
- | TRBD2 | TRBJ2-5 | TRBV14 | CASSVGLAARETQYF | TGTGCCAGCAGCGTGGGACTAGCGGCGCGAGAGACCCAGTACTTC
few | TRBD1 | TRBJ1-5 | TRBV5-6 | CASSSGQGSQPQHF | TGTGCCAGCAGCTCTGGACAGGGTAGTCAGCCCCAGCATTTT
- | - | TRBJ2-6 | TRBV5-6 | CASSSNSGANVLTF | TGTGCCAGCAGCTCCAACTCTGGGGCCAACGTCCTGACTTTC
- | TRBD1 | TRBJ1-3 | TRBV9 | CASSTKTGVGNTIYF | TGTGCCAGCAGCACCAAGACAGGGGTCGGAAACACCATATATTTT
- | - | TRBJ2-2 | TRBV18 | CASSPRGQGGSTTGELFF | TGTGCCAGCTCACCACGAGGCCAGGGAGGTTCCACAACCGGGGAGCTGTTTTTT
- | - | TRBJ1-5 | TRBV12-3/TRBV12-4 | CASSLNGNQPQHF | TGTGCCAGCAGTCTTAACGGGAATCAGCCCCAGCATTTT
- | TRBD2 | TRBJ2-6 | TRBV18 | CASSPGVGPSGAPVSGANVLTF | TGTGCCAGCTCACCGGGAGTTGGCCCTAGCGGGGCTCCCGTCTCTGGGGCCAACGTCCTGACTTTC
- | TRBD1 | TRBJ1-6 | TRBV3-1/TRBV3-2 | CASSWQGQSSPLYF | TGTGCCAGCAGCTGGCAGGGACAGAGTTCACCCCTCTACTTT
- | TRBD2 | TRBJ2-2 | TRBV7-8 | CASSSQRGGRDGELFF | TGTGCCAGCAGCTCACAGCGGGGGGGCCGAGACGGGGAGCTGTTTTTT
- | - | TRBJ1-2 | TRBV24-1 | CATSDPKGGDYGYTF | TGTGCCACCAGTGACCCTAAAGGGGGGGACTATGGCTACACCTTC
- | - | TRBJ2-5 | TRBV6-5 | CASSYRLQETQYF | TGTGCCAGCAGTTATAGACTACAAGAGACCCAGTACTTC
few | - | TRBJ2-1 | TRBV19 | CASSIGGGVRSYNEQFF | TGTGCCAGTAGTATAGGAGGGGGGGTACGCTCCTACAATGAGCAGTTCTTC
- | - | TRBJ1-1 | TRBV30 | CAWSVQGRTEAFF | TGTGCCTGGAGTGTACAGGGTAGAACTGAAGCTTTCTTT
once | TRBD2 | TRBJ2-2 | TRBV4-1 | CASSQALTSGVETGELFF | TGCGCCAGCAGCCAAGCCCTGACTAGCGGGGTGGAAACCGGGGAGCTGTTTTTT
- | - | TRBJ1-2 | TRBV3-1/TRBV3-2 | CASSQAKGDGYTF | TGTGCCAGCAGCCAAGCCAAGGGGGATGGCTACACCTTC
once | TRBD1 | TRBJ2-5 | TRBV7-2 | CASSSRQGTLGTQYF | TGTGCCAGCAGCTCCCGACAGGGGACCCTCGGGACCCAGTACTTC
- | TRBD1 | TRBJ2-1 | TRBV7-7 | CASSHDRGQDNEQFF | TGTGCTAGCAGCCACGACAGGGGTCAAGACAATGAGCAGTTCTTC
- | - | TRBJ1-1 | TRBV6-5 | CASSYAGRTEAFF | TGTGCCAGCAGTTACGCGGGGAGAACTGAAGCTTTCTTT
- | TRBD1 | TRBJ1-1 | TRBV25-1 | CASTKPGQGVTEAFF | TGTGCCAGCACTAAACCGGGACAGGGAGTCACTGAAGCTTTCTTT
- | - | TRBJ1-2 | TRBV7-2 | CASSDGGGGRGYTF | TGTGCCAGCAGCGATGGTGGCGGGGGGCGAGGCTACACCTTC
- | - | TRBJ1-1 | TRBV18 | CASSPPVSYTEAFF | TGTGCCAGCTCACCACCTGTTTCCTACACTGAAGCTTTCTTT
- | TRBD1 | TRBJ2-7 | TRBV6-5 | CASSWDRATYEQYF | TGTGCCAGCAGCTGGGACAGGGCGACCTACGAGCAGTACTTC
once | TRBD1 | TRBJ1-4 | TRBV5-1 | CASSLAQDRPGEKLFF | TGCGCCAGCAGCTTGGCCCAGGACAGGCCTGGTGAAAAACTGTTTTTT